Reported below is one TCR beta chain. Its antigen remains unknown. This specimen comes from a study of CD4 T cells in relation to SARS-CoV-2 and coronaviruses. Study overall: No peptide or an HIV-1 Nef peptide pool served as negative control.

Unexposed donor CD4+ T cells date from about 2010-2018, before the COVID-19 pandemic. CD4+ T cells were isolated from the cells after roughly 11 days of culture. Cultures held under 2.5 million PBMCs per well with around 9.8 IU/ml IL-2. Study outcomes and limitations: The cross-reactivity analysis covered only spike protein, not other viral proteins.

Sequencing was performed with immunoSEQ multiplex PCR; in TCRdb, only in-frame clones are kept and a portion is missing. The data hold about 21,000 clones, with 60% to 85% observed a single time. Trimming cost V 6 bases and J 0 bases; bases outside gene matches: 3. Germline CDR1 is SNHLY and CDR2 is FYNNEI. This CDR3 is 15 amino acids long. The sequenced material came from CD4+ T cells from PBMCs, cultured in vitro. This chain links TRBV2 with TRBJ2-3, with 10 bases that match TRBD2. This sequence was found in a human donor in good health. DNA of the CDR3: TGTGCCAGCAGGGAGACTAGCGGGAGCACAGATACGCAGTATTTT. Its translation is CASRETSGSTDTQYF. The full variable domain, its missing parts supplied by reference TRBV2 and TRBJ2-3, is EPEVTQTPSHQVTQMGQEVILRCVPISNHLYFYWYRQILGQKVEFLVSFYNNEISEKSEIFDDQFSVERPDGSNFTLKIRSTKLEDSAMYFCASRETSGSTDTQYFGPGTRLTVL.